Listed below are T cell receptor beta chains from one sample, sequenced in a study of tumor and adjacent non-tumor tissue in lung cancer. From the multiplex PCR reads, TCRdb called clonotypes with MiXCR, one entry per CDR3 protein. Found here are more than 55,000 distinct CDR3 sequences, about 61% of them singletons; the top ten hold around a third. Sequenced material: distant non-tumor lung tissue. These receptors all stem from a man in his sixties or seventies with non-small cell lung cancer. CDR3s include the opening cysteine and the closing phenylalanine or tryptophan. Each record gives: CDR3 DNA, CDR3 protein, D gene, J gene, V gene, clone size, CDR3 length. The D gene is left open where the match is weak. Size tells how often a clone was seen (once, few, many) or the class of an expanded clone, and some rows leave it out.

cdr3_nt: TGTGCCAGCAGTTTAACTCCCCAGGGGATCGAGCAGTACTTC
cdr3_aa: CASSLTPQGIEQYF
d_call: .
j_call: TRBJ2-7
v_call: TRBV11-1
clone_size: .
cdr3_length: 14

cdr3_nt: TGTGCAAGCAGACGACTAGCGGGAGGACGATCGGACAATAAGCAGTTATTC
cdr3_aa: CASRRLAGGRSDNKQLF
d_call: TRBD2
j_call: TRBJ2-1
v_call: TRBV6-5
clone_size: .
cdr3_length: 17

cdr3_nt: TGCAGTGCTAGAGATTCCTGGTCTAGCACAGATACGCAGTATTTT
cdr3_aa: CSARDSWSSTDTQYF
d_call: .
j_call: TRBJ2-3
v_call: TRBV20-1
clone_size: few
cdr3_length: 15

cdr3_nt: TGCGCCAGCGGCCTCACCGGGCCGACGGGGAACACCATATATTTT
cdr3_aa: CASGLTGPTGNTIYF
d_call: .
j_call: TRBJ1-3
v_call: TRBV4-1
clone_size: .
cdr3_length: 15

cdr3_nt: TGTGCCAGCAGCTCGACAGGGGGCAGGTACGAGCAGTACTTC
cdr3_aa: CASSSTGGRYEQYF
d_call: TRBD1
j_call: TRBJ2-7
v_call: TRBV7-2
clone_size: .
cdr3_length: 14

cdr3_nt: TGTACCAGCAGCTGGGACAGGGGCTTTAGCTCCTACGAGCAGTACTTC
cdr3_aa: CTSSWDRGFSSYEQYF
d_call: TRBD1
j_call: TRBJ2-7
v_call: TRBV6-5
clone_size: .
cdr3_length: 16

cdr3_nt: TGCAGCGGCACACAAGGAGAGACCCAGTACTTC
cdr3_aa: CSGTQGETQYF
d_call: .
j_call: TRBJ2-5
v_call: TRBV29-1
clone_size: .
cdr3_length: 11

cdr3_nt: TGCGCCAGCAGCTTGGGTTCTCAGGGGTACGAGCAGTACTTC
cdr3_aa: CASSLGSQGYEQYF
d_call: .
j_call: TRBJ2-7
v_call: TRBV5-1
clone_size: few
cdr3_length: 14

cdr3_nt: TGTGCCAGCAGCTTAGCGCTAGGACTAGCGGGAGTGGGGGCCCAAGAGACCCAGTACTTC
cdr3_aa: CASSLALGLAGVGAQETQYF
d_call: TRBD2
j_call: TRBJ2-5
v_call: TRBV7-8
clone_size: .
cdr3_length: 20

cdr3_nt: TGTGCCAGCAGTTGGCCGGGAGAGGCCTACGAGCAGTACTTC
cdr3_aa: CASSWPGEAYEQYF
d_call: .
j_call: TRBJ2-7
v_call: TRBV28
clone_size: few
cdr3_length: 14

cdr3_nt: TGCAGCGTTAAAGATGTCGTCTCCTACGAGCATTACTTC
cdr3_aa: CSVKDVVSYEHYF
d_call: .
j_call: TRBJ2-7
v_call: TRBV29-1
clone_size: .
cdr3_length: 13

cdr3_nt: TGTGCCAGCAACCGGGGTCTGTTTAATTCACCCCTCCACTTT
cdr3_aa: CASNRGLFNSPLHF
d_call: .
j_call: TRBJ1-6
v_call: TRBV12-3/TRBV12-4
clone_size: many
cdr3_length: 14

cdr3_nt: TGTGCCAGCGATAGACTTGGGGAGACCCAGTACTTC
cdr3_aa: CASDRLGETQYF
d_call: .
j_call: TRBJ2-5
v_call: TRBV6-2/TRBV6-3
clone_size: .
cdr3_length: 12

cdr3_nt: TGTGCCTGGAGTGGACAGGGTTACAATGGGCAGTTCTTC
cdr3_aa: CAWSGQGYNGQFF
d_call: TRBD1
j_call: TRBJ2-1
v_call: TRBV30
clone_size: .
cdr3_length: 13

cdr3_nt: TGTGCCGGCAGTTCCGAAGACAGCTCTGGGGCCAACGTCCTGACTTTC
cdr3_aa: CAGSSEDSSGANVLTF
d_call: .
j_call: TRBJ2-6
v_call: TRBV6-1
clone_size: few
cdr3_length: 16

cdr3_nt: TGCAGTGCTACACGGGGTTCCAAAAACATTCAGTACTTC
cdr3_aa: CSATRGSKNIQYF
d_call: .
j_call: TRBJ2-4
v_call: TRBV20-1
clone_size: few
cdr3_length: 13

cdr3_nt: TGTGCCAGCAGTAAATCAGCGGGAGCTCTCCCAGATACGCAGTATTTT
cdr3_aa: CASSKSAGALPDTQYF
d_call: TRBD2
j_call: TRBJ2-3
v_call: TRBV13
clone_size: many
cdr3_length: 16

cdr3_nt: TGTGCCAGCAGGTTAGATGGGGCTAGCCTCCAAGAGACCCAGTACTTC
cdr3_aa: CASRLDGASLQETQYF
d_call: .
j_call: TRBJ2-5
v_call: TRBV11-2
clone_size: .
cdr3_length: 16

cdr3_nt: TGCAGTGCTGCTTGGACTAACGGGAGAGCCGGGGAGCTGTTTTTT
cdr3_aa: CSAAWTNGRAGELFF
d_call: .
j_call: TRBJ2-2
v_call: TRBV20-1
clone_size: .
cdr3_length: 15

cdr3_nt: TGTGCCAGCAGCTTAGTCGCAGGCAGGGGGGATGGCTACACCTTC
cdr3_aa: CASSLVAGRGDGYTF
d_call: TRBD1
j_call: TRBJ1-2
v_call: TRBV7-8
clone_size: many
cdr3_length: 15